The present TCR beta chain was sequenced within a study of T cell responses to AZD1222 COVID-19 vaccine. The study, taken as a whole, reports: Only after the peak T cell response were repertoires sampled. Regions left unmutated in variants are reportedly the target of nearly half of spike-specific TCRs.

For this clone: Its antigen remains unknown.

Unmatched junction bases numbered 6, after V lost 3 bases and J lost 5 bases. The CDR3 runs to 17 residues. Germline V gene lookup returns CDR1 LNHDA and CDR2 SQIVND (reference sequence). Assay used: immunoSEQ multiplex PCR; TCRdb lists only in-frame clones, some missing. The sample consists of roughly 53,000 clones, around 85% of them appearing once. This sequence originates from an adult in good health. The material was peripheral blood, obtained on day 0 of MenACWY control vaccination. V usage is TRBV19 and J usage is TRBJ2-1; 14 positions agree with TRBD2. The CDR3 DNA is TGTGCCAGTAGTATTTTTACGGGACTAGCGGGGGACAATGAGCAGTTCTTC. The encoded protein is CASSIFTGLAGDNEQFF.